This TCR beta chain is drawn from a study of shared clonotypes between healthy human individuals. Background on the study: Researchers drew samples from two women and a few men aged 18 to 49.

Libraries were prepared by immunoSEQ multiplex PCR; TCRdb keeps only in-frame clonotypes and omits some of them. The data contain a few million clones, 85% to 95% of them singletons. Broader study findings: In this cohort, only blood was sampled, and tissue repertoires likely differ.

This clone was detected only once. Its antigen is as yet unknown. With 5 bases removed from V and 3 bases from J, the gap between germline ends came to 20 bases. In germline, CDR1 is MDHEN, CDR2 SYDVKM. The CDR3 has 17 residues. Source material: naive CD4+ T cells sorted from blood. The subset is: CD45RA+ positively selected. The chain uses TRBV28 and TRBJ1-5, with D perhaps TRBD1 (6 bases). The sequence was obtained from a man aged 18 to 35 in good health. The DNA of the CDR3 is TGTGCCAGCAGTCCTGGACAGCACAAGTCATACAATCAGCCCCAGCATTTT. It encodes CASSPGQHKSYNQPQHF. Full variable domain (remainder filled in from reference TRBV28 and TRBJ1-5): DVKVTQSSRYLVKRTGEKVFLECVQDMDHENMFWYRQDPGLGLRLIYFSYDVKMKEKGDIPEGYSVSREKKERFSLILESASTNQTSMYLCASSPGQHKSYNQPQHFGDGTRLSIL.